The TCR beta chain described here comes from a study of T cells in Graves' hyperthyroidism and ophthalmopathy. The study, taken as a whole, reports: Ophthalmopathy and stable hyperthyroidism were separated by a 13 V-J model. Ophthalmopathy was identified by the model a median about 6 months ahead of onset.

There were TCR beta CDR3 regions amplified from RNA transcripts. Initially, a first-round RT-PCR of the TCR CDR3 employed the HTBI primer set. TCRdb used MiXCR to reprocess the multiplex PCR reads, holding one entry per CDR3 protein. Altogether 500,000 to 600,000 distinct CDR3 sequences are present, around 45% being singletons, with the ten largest covering about 8.3%. The CDR3 runs to 18 residues. V gave up 6 bases and J gave up 2 bases; unmatched junction bases: 15. This clonotype was counted a single time. Its target is unknown. The sequenced sample consisted of peripheral blood or thyroid tissue (not recorded which). The sequence came from a woman in her late teens or twenties with Graves' hyperthyroidism. V and J are TRBV12-3 or TRBV12-4 and TRBJ2-3, with 9 bases fitting TRBD2. The CDR3 DNA sequence: TGTGCCAGCAGCCAAGAAACTTTCACTAGCGGGCTCACAGATACGCAGTATTTT. This codes for CASSQETFTSGLTDTQYF.